The clone carrying this TCR beta chain was seen repeatedly, ten times or more. Its antigen is still unknown. This sample is drawn from a study of CD8+ T cells in alopecia areata. Study overall: Each day, treated patients took oral tofacitinib twice, at 5 to 10 mg per dose. The study, taken as a whole, reports: Tofacitinib significantly brought down scalp clonality and expanded CD8+ clones among top 100.

CDR3 length equals 18 residues. Germline V lookup: CDR1 SGHRS, CDR2 YFSETQ. V lost 3 bases and J lost 0; bases outside the gene matches: 6. Following extraction, RNA underwent reverse transcription to cDNA, which served as the sequencing template. Produced via immunoSEQ multiplex PCR; TCRdb's table is partial and in-frame only. The table records 200,000 to 250,000 clones, about 58% of them present only once. Stated treatment: oral pan-JAK inhibitor, 5-10 mg twice daily. V gene TRBV5-1 combines with J gene TRBJ2-1, with TRBD2 identical over 13 bases. This receptor was obtained from a human donor with alopecia areata. This sample comprised CD4+ T cells sorted from blood, obtained at week 4, from a patient treated with tofacitinib. The CDR3 sequence: CASSSGLAGVSSYNEQFF. DNA of the CDR3: TGCGCCAGCAGCTCCGGACTAGCGGGGGTTAGCTCCTACAATGAGCAGTTCTTC. The whole variable domain, filled in from reference TRBV5-1 and TRBJ2-1, reads KAGVTQTPRYLIKTRGQQVTLSCSPISGHRSVSWYQQTPGQGLQFLFEYFSETQRNKGNFPGRFSGRQFSNSRSEMNVSTLELGDSALYLCASSSGLAGVSSYNEQFFGPGTRLTVL.